A selection of T cell receptor beta chains follows, all from one sample in a study of shared clonotypes between healthy human individuals. Sequencing used immunoSEQ multiplex PCR; TCRdb keeps in-frame clones, though not all of them. The table has 980,000 or so clones, less than 85% seen once; the top ten hold nearly 1.5%. Material for sequencing was memory CD4+ T cells sorted from blood. These receptors all stem from a man aged 18 to 35 in good health. The CDR3 runs from the conserved cysteine through the conserved F or W. The D gene is left open where the match is weak. The size field is filled for only some rows; it gives once, few, many or a size class.

>NA|15|TRBJ2-3|NA|TRBV5-4
CASRPDSTSTDTQYF
TGTGCCAGCAGACCGGACAGTACTAGCACAGATACGCAGTATTTT
>NA|13|TRBJ1-1|few|TRBV7-7
CASSLNGAAEAFF
TGTGCTAGCAGCTTAAATGGGGCGGCTGAAGCTTTCTTT
>NA|13|TRBJ1-2|few|TRBV6-6
CASILQAGNGYTF
TGTGCCAGCATTCTACAGGCGGGGAATGGCTACACCTTC
>NA|15|TRBJ1-1|few|TRBV5-4
CASSYDRPANTEAFF
TGTGCCAGCAGCTACGACAGGCCAGCGAACACTGAAGCTTTCTTT
>TRBD1|16|TRBJ2-5|NA|TRBV5-6
CASSKGQGARRETQYF
TGTGCCAGCAGCAAGGGACAGGGGGCTCGAAGGGAGACCCAGTACTTC
>NA|13|TRBJ2-7|few|TRBV7-9
CASREQAAYEQYF
TGTGCCAGCCGGGAGCAAGCGGCCTACGAGCAGTACTTC
>NA|14|TRBJ2-2|few|TRBV7-2
CASSLARETAELFF
TGTGCCAGCAGCTTAGCCCGTGAGACAGCTGAGCTGTTTTTT
>TRBD1|13|TRBJ1-2|NA|TRBV28
CASGQGANYGYTF
TGTGCCAGTGGACAGGGGGCTAACTATGGCTACACCTTC
>NA|11|TRBJ2-7|NA|TRBV29-1
CSVQGGSEQYF
TGCAGCGTGCAGGGGGGCAGCGAGCAGTACTTC
>NA|14|TRBJ1-1|few|TRBV5-1
CASSTGDGNTEAFF
TGCGCCAGCAGCACCGGGGACGGCAACACTGAAGCTTTCTTT
>NA|11|TRBJ2-7|few|TRBV29-1
CSVAFGGEQYF
TGCAGCGTCGCGTTTGGGGGCGAGCAGTACTTC
>NA|14|TRBJ1-2|NA|TRBV5-4
CASSRWLQNYGYTF
TGTGCCAGCAGCCGCTGGCTGCAGAACTATGGCTACACCTTC
>NA|14|TRBJ2-7|NA|TRBV7-2
CASSRDKSTYEQYF
TGTGCCAGCAGTAGGGATAAGAGCACCTACGAGCAGTACTTC
>NA|13|TRBJ2-5|NA|TRBV7-2
CASSLVWQETQYF
TGTGCCAGCAGCCTCGTATGGCAAGAGACCCAGTACTTC
>TRBD2|17|TRBJ2-2|NA|TRBV7-9
CAGVPSGRASNTGELFF
TGTGCCGGGGTCCCTAGCGGGAGGGCCTCGAACACCGGGGAGCTGTTTTTT
>TRBD2|17|TRBJ2-3|NA|TRBV5-1
CASRTSGGGLSTDTQYF
TGCGCCAGCCGGACTAGCGGGGGAGGTTTAAGCACAGATACGCAGTATTTT
>TRBD1|15|TRBJ2-5|NA|TRBV10-3
CAISSGTGDQETQYF
TGTGCCATCAGTTCCGGGACAGGGGATCAAGAGACCCAGTACTTC
>NA|17|TRBJ1-1|NA|TRBV15
CATSRDHSTLGNTEAFF
TGTGCCACCAGCAGAGATCACAGCACCCTGGGGAACACTGAAGCTTTCTTT
>TRBD1|16|TRBJ2-7|NA|TRBV5-6
CASSLARGQSMYEQYF
TGTGCCAGCAGCTTGGCTAGGGGGCAGTCGATGTACGAGCAGTACTTC
>NA|15|TRBJ1-5|NA|TRBV9
CASSVDGYSNQPQHF
TGTGCCAGCAGCGTAGACGGGTATAGCAATCAGCCCCAGCATTTT
>NA|14|TRBJ1-2|NA|TRBV28
CASSFSSGHYGYTF
TGTGCCAGCAGTTTTTCTTCAGGACACTATGGCTACACCTTC
>NA|14|TRBJ1-2|NA|TRBV28
CASSFPGMGYGYTF
TGTGCCAGCAGTTTCCCCGGGATGGGGTATGGCTACACCTTC
>NA|15|TRBJ2-5|NA|TRBV2
CASSNVGGPQETQYF
TGTGCCAGCAGTAATGTCGGGGGGCCTCAAGAGACCCAGTACTTC
>NA|13|TRBJ1-5|NA|TRBV5-5
CASSATTNQPQHF
TGTGCCAGCAGCGCGACTACTAATCAGCCCCAGCATTTT
>NA|11|TRBJ2-1|NA|TRBV30
CAWSGSSEQFF
TGTGCCTGGAGTGGAAGTAGTGAGCAGTTCTTC
>TRBD2|14|TRBJ2-7|NA|TRBV9
CASSGGGPFLEQYF
TGTGCCAGCAGCGGCGGGGGTCCTTTTCTCGAGCAGTACTTC
>TRBD1|16|TRBJ1-4|NA|TRBV5-4
CASSSGQGGANEKLFF
TGTGCCAGCAGCTCCGGACAGGGTGGAGCTAATGAAAAACTGTTTTTT
>NA|15|TRBJ1-5|NA|TRBV18
CASSPEGLSNQPQHF
TGTGCCAGCTCACCAGAGGGGCTAAGCAATCAGCCCCAGCATTTT
>NA|14|TRBJ2-4|NA|TRBV2
CASTVGEGKNIQYF
TGTGCCAGCACCGTCGGAGAGGGGAAAAACATTCAGTACTTC
>TRBD1|17|TRBJ1-2|once|TRBV5-6
CASSSLGDRLLYYGYTF
TGTGCCAGCAGTTCCCTTGGGGACAGGTTGTTATACTATGGCTACACCTTC
>NA|14|TRBJ2-6|NA|TRBV25-1
CASSEGLGANVLTF
TGTGCCAGCAGTGAAGGCCTGGGGGCCAACGTCCTGACTTTC
>NA|14|TRBJ1-5|NA|TRBV6-6
CASSSMGSGQPQHF
TGTGCCAGCAGTTCCATGGGAAGTGGTCAGCCCCAGCATTTT
>NA|16|TRBJ2-5|once|TRBV7-2
CASSDGTFTLRETQYF
TGTGCCAGCAGCGACGGGACTTTCACTCTTCGGGAGACCCAGTACTTC
>NA|14|TRBJ1-6|few|TRBV7-3
CASSFSGGNSPLHF
TGTGCCAGCAGCTTTAGTGGTGGTAATTCACCCCTCCACTTT
>NA|14|TRBJ2-1|NA|TRBV6-1
CASRALPTSNEQFF
TGTGCCAGCAGGGCCCTTCCGACCTCCAATGAGCAGTTCTTC
>TRBD1|16|TRBJ1-4|few|TRBV5-6
CASSFGGGQANEKLFF
TGTGCCAGCAGCTTCGGAGGGGGCCAGGCTAATGAAAAACTGTTTTTT
>TRBD2|15|TRBJ2-3|NA|TRBV7-8
CASSHGTSSTDTQYF
TGTGCCAGCAGCCACGGGACTAGCAGCACAGATACGCAGTATTTT
>NA|13|TRBJ2-5|NA|TRBV10-3
CAISESSFETQYF
TGTGCCATCAGTGAGTCTAGTTTTGAGACCCAGTACTTC
>NA|15|TRBJ2-3|NA|TRBV7-2
CASSLLLGSTDTQYF
TGTGCCAGCAGCTTATTACTGGGTAGCACAGATACGCAGTATTTT
>NA|14|TRBJ1-2|few|TRBV7-2
CASSSRAANYGYTF
TGTGCCAGCAGCTCCCGCGCAGCGAACTATGGCTACACCTTC
>NA|13|TRBJ2-2|NA|TRBV18
CASSPPLGGELFF
TGTGCCAGCTCACCACCTTTGGGCGGGGAGCTGTTTTTT
>NA|14|TRBJ2-2|NA|TRBV2
CASSLHSSPGELFF
TGTGCCAGCAGTTTACACAGTTCCCCCGGGGAGCTGTTTTTT